The 27 T cell receptor beta chains in this list originate from one sample, sequenced in a study of T cell responses to AZD1222 COVID-19 vaccine. Profiled with immunoSEQ multiplex PCR; TCRdb holds only in-frame clones, not every one. The sample carries 74,000 or so clones, roughly 81% recorded once. The source material was peripheral blood, sampled on day 0 of AZD1222 vaccination. Receptors were obtained from an adult in good health.

The V and J genes are TRBV7-8 and TRBJ2-5; D is perhaps TRBD1 (5 bases). This CDR3 has 14 residues. Germline lookup yields CDR1 SGHVS and CDR2 FQNEAQ. Trimming shortened V by 1 base and J by 0 bases, and 6 bases separated the two germline ends. The CDR3 sequence: CASSLGQYQETQYF. The CDR3 DNA reads TGTGCCAGCAGCTTAGGACAGTACCAAGAGACCCAGTACTTC.

This chain joins TRBV10-2 and TRBJ1-2, with 7 nucleotides matching TRBD1. Per the germline V gene, CDR1 is WSHSY and CDR2 is SAAADI. This CDR3 is 15 amino acids long. Trimming at V came to 1 base and at J to 7 bases, leaving 9 bases not matched to a gene. CDR3 nucleotides: TGCGCCAGCAGTGAGTATAACCGACAGGGAGGTGGCTACACCTTC. Translation: CASSEYNRQGGGYTF.

This rearrangement joins TRBV7-9 to TRBJ1-2; D is undetermined. V was shortened by 0 bases and J by 3 bases, with 8 bases between the two germline ends. The CDR3 extends over 14 amino acids. Germline V gene sequence: CDR1 SEHNR, CDR2 FQNEAQ (reference sequence). CDR3 region: CASSLAGSYYGYTF. Written as DNA, the CDR3 is TGTGCCAGCAGCTTAGCGGGTTCATACTATGGCTACACCTTC.

This sequence joins TRBV9 and TRBJ2-7, with TRBD1 matching over 9 bases. The V and J ends lost 4 bases and 5 bases, in that order; junction bases with no gene match: 7. CDR1 SGDLS and CDR2 YYNGEE come from the germline V gene. This CDR3 is built from 14 residues. This CDR3 reads CASSPGTGLHEQYF. The DNA of the CDR3 is TGTGCCAGCAGCCCCGGGACAGGGCTCCACGAGCAGTACTTC.

The CDR3 spells CASSQDRRDTQYF. In DNA form, the CDR3 reads TGCGCCAGCAGCCAAGATCGGAGAGATACGCAGTATTTT. This chain joins TRBV4-3 and TRBJ2-3, with no clear D. Trimming took 0 bases from V and 5 from J, leaving 6 bases between them. The CDR3 has 13 amino acids. Germline loops: CDR1 LGHNA, CDR2 YSLEER.

The chain recombines TRBV19 with TRBJ2-3; TRBD2 matches 10 bases. Germline assignment: CDR1 LNHDA and CDR2 SQIVND (reference sequence). V lost 6 bases and J lost 1; bases outside the gene matches: 4. The CDR3 runs 15 residues. The CDR3 DNA sequence: TGTGCCAGTAGGTCGACTAGCGGGCGCACAGATACGCAGTATTTT. This gives the protein CASRSTSGRTDTQYF.

The V and J genes are TRBV18 and TRBJ1-1, with D tentatively TRBD1 (5 bases). The CDR3 length is 12 residues. Germline CDR1 KGHSH, CDR2 LQKENI. V was clipped by 3 bases and J by 7 bases, with 9 bases between them. The CDR3 loop reads CASSPLQGEAFF. The CDR3 region has the DNA TGTGCCAGCTCACCCTTGCAGGGTGAAGCTTTCTTT.

This clone was found once. The chain couples TRBV28 to TRBJ2-1; TRBD2 matches 10 bases. Trimming cost V 5 bases and J 7 bases; bases outside gene matches: 8. This CDR3 region has 15 residues. CDR1 MDHEN and CDR2 SYDVKM come from the germline V gene. The CDR3 region has the DNA TGTGCCAGCAGTCATAAAGCGGGGGGGCGTAATGAGCAGTTCTTC. Amino acid sequence: CASSHKAGGRNEQFF.

The chain recombines TRBV6-2 or TRBV6-3 with TRBJ1-6; a weak D match, TRBD1 (5 bases). V lost 4 bases to trimming and J lost 7 bases, with 17 bases between them. Germline V gene lookup returns CDR1 MNHEY and CDR2 SVGEGT. This CDR3 has 16 amino acids. CDR3 sequence reads: CASSSLPSTDNSPLHF. The CDR3 DNA follows: TGTGCCAGCAGTTCTCTTCCCTCGACAGACAATTCACCCCTCCACTTT.

The genes are TRBV28 and TRBJ2-5; TRBD2 agrees at 12 bases. The CDR3 covers 15 residues. Germline lookup yields CDR1 MDHEN and CDR2 SYDVKM. The V and J ends lost 6 bases and 4 bases, in that order; junction bases with no gene match: 6. The CDR3 coding sequence is TGTGCCAGCAGCCAACTAGCGGGGGGAGGAGAGACCCAGTACTTC. Protein product: CASSQLAGGGETQYF.

Only a few counts were recorded for this clone. The chain links TRBV5-4 to TRBJ2-6; D gene uncertain. This CDR3 region has 15 residues. CDR1 SGHNT and CDR2 YYREEE come from the germline V gene (reference sequence). The ends were cut back, 4 bases at V and 0 bases at J, with 8 bases in the middle. The CDR3 spells CASSPPGSGANVLTF. The CDR3 DNA sequence: TGTGCCAGCAGCCCCCCTGGCTCTGGGGCCAACGTCCTGACTTTC.

The chain uses TRBV7-2 and TRBJ2-5; possibly TRBD1 or TRBD2 for D (5 bases each). Germline V gene lookup returns CDR1 SGHTA and CDR2 FQGNSA. Deletions cut 5 bases from V and 4 bases from J, with 8 bases between. The CDR3 is made up of 12 amino acids. In nucleotides, the CDR3 is TGTGCCAGCAGCCAGGGACGAGAGACCCAGTACTTC. Translated, it gives CASSQGRETQYF.

V and J are TRBV2 and TRBJ2-1; perhaps TRBD2 as D (5 bases). Germline lookup yields CDR1 SNHLY and CDR2 FYNNEI. This CDR3 region has 18 residues. V lost 7 bases to trimming and J lost 2 bases, with 24 bases between them. CDR3 amino acids: CASNPSRTPAATYNEQFF. For the CDR3, the DNA is TGTGCCAGCAACCCATCCAGGACTCCAGCCGCGACCTACAATGAGCAGTTCTTC.

The chain uses TRBV6-6 and TRBJ1-3; 7 nucleotides align to TRBD1. The CDR3 runs 16 residues. Germline loops: CDR1 MNHNY, CDR2 SVGAGI (reference sequence). With V trimmed by 5 bases and J by 0 bases, 7 bases remained unmatched. The CDR3 DNA reads TGTGCCAGCAGTCCACGACAGGGCCGCTCTGGAAACACCATATATTTT. Translated, it gives CASSPRQGRSGNTIYF.

This clone was counted only a few times. The chain recombines TRBV7-2 with TRBJ2-7; D is unclear. V was shortened by 0 bases and J by 0 bases, with 3 bases between the two germline ends. The CDR3 extends over 13 amino acids. Per the germline V gene, CDR1 is SGHTA and CDR2 is FQGNSA. The CDR3 loop is CASSLAVSYEQYF. The CDR3 nucleotides are TGTGCCAGCAGCTTAGCTGTCTCCTACGAGCAGTACTTC.

In this sample, this clone turned up once. CDR3: CASSQEQGVGYTF. The CDR3 nucleotides read TGCGCCAGCAGCCAAGAACAGGGGGTGGGCTACACCTTC. V usage is TRBV4-3 and J usage is TRBJ1-2, with TRBD1 identical over 8 bases. The CDR3 totals 13 residues. Germline CDR1 is LGHNA and CDR2 is YSLEER. V was clipped by 0 bases and J by 8 bases; unmatched bases: 2.

The V gene is TRBV6-2 or TRBV6-3, the J gene TRBJ2-3; 8 bases align to TRBD1. With V trimmed by 4 bases and J by 14 bases, 8 bases remained unmatched. The CDR3 spans 12 residues. Germline loops: CDR1 MNHEY, CDR2 SVGEGT. CDR3 sequence (DNA): TGTGCCAGCAGTTTATCGGGACAGGCGAGGTATTTT. It encodes CASSLSGQARYF.

The CDR3 DNA follows: TGTGCCAGTAGTATAACCGGGACAGGGGGTTTTCAGCCCCAGCATTTT. Protein: CASSITGTGGFQPQHF. V gene TRBV19 combines with J gene TRBJ1-5, with 11 bases lining up with TRBD1. The J segment lost 6 bases and the V segment lost 2 bases, leaving 6 bases of the junction unmatched. Germline V gene sequence: CDR1 LNHDA, CDR2 SQIVND (reference sequence). The length of the CDR3 is 16 residues.

The V call is TRBV29-1, the J call TRBJ1-2; 9 bases align to TRBD1. Germline V gene lookup returns CDR1 SQVTM and CDR2 ANQGSEA. This CDR3 contains 17 residues. J gave up 0 bases and V 7 bases, and 15 bases lay outside the gene matches. The CDR3 region is CSAKETGGASPNYGYTF. As DNA, the CDR3 is TGCAGCGCCAAAGAAACAGGGGGCGCATCTCCTAACTATGGCTACACCTTC.

A few counts support this clone. The chain combines TRBV4-3 with TRBJ1-5; maybe TRBD1 (5 bases). This CDR3 comprises 15 residues. Germline V gene sequence: CDR1 LGHNA, CDR2 YSLEER. V dropped 3 bases and J dropped 6 bases, with 15 bases sitting between them. In DNA form, the CDR3 reads TGCGCCAGCAGCCAGGGGGTAGTGAAATCTCAGCCCCAGCATTTT. As protein: CASSQGVVKSQPQHF.

This clone appeared a few times. The gene calls are TRBV5-1 and TRBJ2-7; TRBD2 is a possible D gene (5 bases). Germline V lookup: CDR1 SGHRS, CDR2 YFSETQ. The CDR3 loop spans 13 amino acids. V was clipped by 4 bases and J by 0 bases, with 8 bases between them. CDR3 loop: CASSREGSYEQYF. CDR3 nucleotide sequence: TGCGCCAGCAGCCGAGAGGGCTCCTACGAGCAGTACTTC.

This chain connects TRBV5-4 to TRBJ2-5, with a weak D call TRBD1 (6 bases). The CDR3 sequence is 14 residues long. Deletions cut 4 bases from V and 3 bases from J, with 13 bases between. Germline CDR1 and CDR2: SGHNT and YYREEE (reference sequence). In DNA form, the CDR3 reads TGTGCCAGCAGCCCCGGACAGAATAAAGAGACCCAGTACTTC. Translating it yields CASSPGQNKETQYF.

This clone was seen once. The chain combines TRBV7-2 with TRBJ2-7; 7 bases match TRBD2. CDR1 and CDR2 (germline): SGHTA, FQGNSA. This CDR3 is 14 amino acids long. V lost 5 bases, J lost 8 bases, and 12 bases stayed unmatched. CDR3 DNA: TGTGCCAGCAGCCTTCCGGGACTAACTATCCAGCAGTACTTC. Amino acids: CASSLPGLTIQQYF.

J is TRBJ2-1 and V is TRBV3-1 (or the pseudogene TRBV3-2), with TRBD2 matching over 7 bases. Losses at the gene ends were 8 bases for V and 7 bases for J; bases not matched to a gene: 11. The CDR3 consists of 14 residues. CDR1 LGHDT and CDR2 YNNKEL come from the germline V gene (reference sequence). CDR3 region: CASGPGLPLNEQFF. DNA for the CDR3: TGTGCCAGCGGACCGGGACTACCATTAAATGAGCAGTTCTTC.

This clone appeared a few times. The rearrangement joins TRBV28 to TRBJ2-7; possibly TRBD2 for D (5 bases). Trimming left V 2 bases short and J 3 bases short, with 11 bases between. This CDR3 region has 14 residues. Germline V gives CDR1 MDHEN, CDR2 SYDVKM. CDR3 coding DNA: TGTGCCAGCAGTTTACGCGGACGGGACTACGAGCAGTACTTC. Protein product: CASSLRGRDYEQYF.

The V and J genes are TRBV6-5 and TRBJ1-1, with 10 bases lining up with TRBD1. Per germline, CDR1 MNHEY and CDR2 SVGAGI. Trimming removed 9 bases from V and 4 bases from J; junction bases left unmatched: 8. The CDR3 is 14 residues long. This CDR3 is CASNPWTGGTEAFF. Written as DNA, the CDR3 is TGTGCCAGTAACCCCTGGACAGGGGGCACTGAAGCTTTCTTT.

The chain uses TRBV5-4 and TRBJ1-2, with 7 bases that match TRBD1. The CDR3 runs 15 residues. Germline V lookup: CDR1 SGHNT, CDR2 YYREEE (reference sequence). V lost 4 bases to trimming and J lost 2 bases; unmatched junction nucleotides: 8. The CDR3 is CASSPPDRTNYGYTF. The CDR3 coding sequence is TGTGCCAGCAGCCCACCGGACAGGACAAACTATGGCTACACCTTC.